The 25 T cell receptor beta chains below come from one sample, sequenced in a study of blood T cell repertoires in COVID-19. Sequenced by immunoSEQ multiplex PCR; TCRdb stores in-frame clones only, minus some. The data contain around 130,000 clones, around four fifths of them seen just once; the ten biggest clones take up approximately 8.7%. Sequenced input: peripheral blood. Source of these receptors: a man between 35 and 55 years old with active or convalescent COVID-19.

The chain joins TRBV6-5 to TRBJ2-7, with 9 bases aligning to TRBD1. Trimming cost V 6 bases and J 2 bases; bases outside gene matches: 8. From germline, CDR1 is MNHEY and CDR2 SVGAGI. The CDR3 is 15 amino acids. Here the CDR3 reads CASSLRQGVTYEQYF. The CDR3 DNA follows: TGTGCCAGCAGCCTGCGACAGGGGGTTACCTACGAGCAGTACTTC.

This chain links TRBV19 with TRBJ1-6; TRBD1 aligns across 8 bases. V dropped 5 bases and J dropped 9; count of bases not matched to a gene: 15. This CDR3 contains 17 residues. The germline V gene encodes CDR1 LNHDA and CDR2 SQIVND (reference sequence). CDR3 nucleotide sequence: TGTGCCAGTAGTCCGCGATTTAACAGGGGGGCGGTTTCACCCCTCCACTTT. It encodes CASSPRFNRGAVSPLHF.

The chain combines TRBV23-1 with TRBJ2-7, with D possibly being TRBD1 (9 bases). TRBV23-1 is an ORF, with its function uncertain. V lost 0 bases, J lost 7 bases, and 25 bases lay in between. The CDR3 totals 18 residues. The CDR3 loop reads CASSQSRREETGGGEQYF. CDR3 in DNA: TGCGCCAGCAGTCAATCACGGCGGGAGGAGACAGGGGGAGGGGAGCAGTACTTC.

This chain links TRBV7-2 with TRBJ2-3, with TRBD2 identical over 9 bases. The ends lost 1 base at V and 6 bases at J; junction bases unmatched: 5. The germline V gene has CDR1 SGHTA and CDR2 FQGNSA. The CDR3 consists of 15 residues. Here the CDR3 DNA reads TGTGCCAGCAGCTTAGTTAGCGGGGGTCGTGATACGCAGTATTTT. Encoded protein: CASSLVSGGRDTQYF.

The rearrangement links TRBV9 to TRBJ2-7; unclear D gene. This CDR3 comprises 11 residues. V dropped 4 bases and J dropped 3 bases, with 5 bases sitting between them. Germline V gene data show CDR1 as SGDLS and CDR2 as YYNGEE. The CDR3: CASSPRYEQYF. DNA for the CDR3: TGTGCCAGCAGCCCTCGCTACGAGCAGTACTTC.

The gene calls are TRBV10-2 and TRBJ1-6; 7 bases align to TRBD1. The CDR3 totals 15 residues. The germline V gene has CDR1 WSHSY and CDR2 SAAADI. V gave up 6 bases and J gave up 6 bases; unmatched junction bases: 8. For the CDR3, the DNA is TGCGCCAGCAGGGGCCTGGACAGGAGTAATTCACCCCTCCACTTT. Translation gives CASRGLDRSNSPLHF.

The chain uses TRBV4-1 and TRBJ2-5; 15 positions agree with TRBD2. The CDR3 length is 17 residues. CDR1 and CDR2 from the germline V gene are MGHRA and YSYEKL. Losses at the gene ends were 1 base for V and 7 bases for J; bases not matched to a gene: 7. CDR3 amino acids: CASSQGGLAGGPGTQYF. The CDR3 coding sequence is TGCGCCAGCAGCCAAGGTGGACTAGCGGGGGGGCCGGGGACCCAGTACTTC.

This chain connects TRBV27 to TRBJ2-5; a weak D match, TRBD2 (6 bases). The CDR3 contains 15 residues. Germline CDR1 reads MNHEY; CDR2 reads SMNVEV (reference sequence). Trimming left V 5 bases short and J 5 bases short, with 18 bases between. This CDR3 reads CASSPSGLPVETQYF. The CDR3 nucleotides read TGTGCCAGCAGTCCCTCGGGACTTCCCGTCGAGACCCAGTACTTC.

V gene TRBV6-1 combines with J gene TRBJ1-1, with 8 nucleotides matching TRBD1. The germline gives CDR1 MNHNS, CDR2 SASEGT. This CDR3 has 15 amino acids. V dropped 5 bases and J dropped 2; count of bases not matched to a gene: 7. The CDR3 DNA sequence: TGTGCCAGCAGTTCAACCGGACAGGGAAACACTGAAGCTTTCTTT. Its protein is CASSSTGQGNTEAFF.

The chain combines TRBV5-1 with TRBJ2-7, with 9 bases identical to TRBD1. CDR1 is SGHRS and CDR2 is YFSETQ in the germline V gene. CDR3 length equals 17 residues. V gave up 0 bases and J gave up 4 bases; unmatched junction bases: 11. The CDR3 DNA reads TGCGCCAGCAGCTTGGGGCCCGGGACAGGGATACCTTACGAGCAGTACTTC. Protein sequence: CASSLGPGTGIPYEQYF.

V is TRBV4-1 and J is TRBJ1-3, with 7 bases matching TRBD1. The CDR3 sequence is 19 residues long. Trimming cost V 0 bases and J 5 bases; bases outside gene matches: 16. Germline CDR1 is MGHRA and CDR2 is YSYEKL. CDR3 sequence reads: CASSQDQSLRDSVRNTIYF. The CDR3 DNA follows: TGCGCCAGCAGCCAAGACCAAAGCCTCCGGGACAGTGTAAGAAACACCATATATTTT.

The CDR3 loop reads CASSQGGTSGVGETQYF. CDR3 DNA: TGTGCCAGCAGCCAAGGGGGGACTAGCGGGGTGGGAGAGACCCAGTACTTC. This chain connects TRBV4-2 to TRBJ2-5, with 13 bases lining up with TRBD2. Germline CDR1 and CDR2: LGHNA and YNFKEQ. V shed 1 base and J 4 bases; nucleotides not matched to a gene: 6. The CDR3 spans 17 residues.

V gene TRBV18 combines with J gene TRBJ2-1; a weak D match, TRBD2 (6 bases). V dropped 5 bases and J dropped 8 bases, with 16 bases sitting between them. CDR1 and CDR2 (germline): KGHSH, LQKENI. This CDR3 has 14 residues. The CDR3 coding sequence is TGTGCCAGCTCATTCTGGACGGGAGAGGATGAGCAGTTCTTC. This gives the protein CASSFWTGEDEQFF.

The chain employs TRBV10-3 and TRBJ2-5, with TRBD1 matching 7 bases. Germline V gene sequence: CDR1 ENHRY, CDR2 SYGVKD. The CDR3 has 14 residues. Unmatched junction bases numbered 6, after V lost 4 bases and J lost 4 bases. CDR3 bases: TGTGCCATCAGTGTGGAACAGGGGACAGAGACCCAGTACTTC. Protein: CAISVEQGTETQYF.

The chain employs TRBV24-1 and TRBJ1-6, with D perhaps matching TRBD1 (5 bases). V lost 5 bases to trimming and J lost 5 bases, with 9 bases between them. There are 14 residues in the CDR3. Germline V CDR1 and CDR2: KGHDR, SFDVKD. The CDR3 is CATSAQGDNSPLHF. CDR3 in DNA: TGTGCCACCAGTGCGCAGGGTGATAATTCACCCCTCCACTTT.

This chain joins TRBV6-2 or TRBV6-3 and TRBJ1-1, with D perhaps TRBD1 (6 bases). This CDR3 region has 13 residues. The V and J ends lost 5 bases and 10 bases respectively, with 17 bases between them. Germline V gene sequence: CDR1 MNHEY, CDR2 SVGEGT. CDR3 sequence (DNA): TGTGCCAGCAGTCCCCCACAGGGCTGGGGAGCTTTCTTT. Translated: CASSPPQGWGAFF.

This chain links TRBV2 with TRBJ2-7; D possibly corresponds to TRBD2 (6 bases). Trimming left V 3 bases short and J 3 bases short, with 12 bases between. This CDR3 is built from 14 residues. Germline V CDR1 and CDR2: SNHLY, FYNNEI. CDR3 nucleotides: TGTGCCAGCAGTGACGGGACTTACCTCTACGAGCAGTACTTC. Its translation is CASSDGTYLYEQYF. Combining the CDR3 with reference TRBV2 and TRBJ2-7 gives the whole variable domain EPEVTQTPSHQVTQMGQEVILRCVPISNHLYFYWYRQILGQKVEFLVSFYNNEISEKSEIFDDQFSVERPDGSNFTLKIRSTKLEDSAMYFCASSDGTYLYEQYFGPGTRLTVT.

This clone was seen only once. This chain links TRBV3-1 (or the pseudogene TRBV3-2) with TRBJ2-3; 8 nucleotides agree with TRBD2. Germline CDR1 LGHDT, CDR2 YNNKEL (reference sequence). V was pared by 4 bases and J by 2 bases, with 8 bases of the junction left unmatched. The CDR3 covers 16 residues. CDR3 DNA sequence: TGTGCCAGCAGCCCCCGGGCGGGGGGATACACAGATACGCAGTATTTT. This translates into CASSPRAGGYTDTQYF.

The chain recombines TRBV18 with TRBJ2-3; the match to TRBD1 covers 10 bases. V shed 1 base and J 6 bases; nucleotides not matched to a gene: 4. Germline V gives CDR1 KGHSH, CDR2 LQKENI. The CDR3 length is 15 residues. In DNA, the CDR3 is TGTGCCAGCTCACCACGAGGGACAGGGGTGGATACGCAGTATTTT. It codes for CASSPRGTGVDTQYF.

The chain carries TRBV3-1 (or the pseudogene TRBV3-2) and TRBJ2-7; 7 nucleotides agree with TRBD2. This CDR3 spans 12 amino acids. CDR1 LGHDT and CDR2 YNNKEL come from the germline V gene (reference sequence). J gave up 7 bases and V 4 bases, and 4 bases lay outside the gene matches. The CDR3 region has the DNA TGTGCCAGCAGCCGGGGGGGGAATGAGCAGTACTTC. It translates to CASSRGGNEQYF.

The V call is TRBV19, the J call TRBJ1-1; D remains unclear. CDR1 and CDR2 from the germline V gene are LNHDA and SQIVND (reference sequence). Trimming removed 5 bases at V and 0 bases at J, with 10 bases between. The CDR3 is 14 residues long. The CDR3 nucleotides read TGTGCCAGTAGTCTACAGAGCATGAACACTGAAGCTTTCTTT. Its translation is CASSLQSMNTEAFF.

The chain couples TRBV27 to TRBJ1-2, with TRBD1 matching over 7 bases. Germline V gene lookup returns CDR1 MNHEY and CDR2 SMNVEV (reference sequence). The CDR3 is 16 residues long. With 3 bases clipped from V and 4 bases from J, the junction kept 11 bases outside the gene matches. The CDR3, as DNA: TGTGCCAGCAGTTTCGCGGGGACAGAGGCCTTCTATGGCTACACCTTC. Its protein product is CASSFAGTEAFYGYTF.

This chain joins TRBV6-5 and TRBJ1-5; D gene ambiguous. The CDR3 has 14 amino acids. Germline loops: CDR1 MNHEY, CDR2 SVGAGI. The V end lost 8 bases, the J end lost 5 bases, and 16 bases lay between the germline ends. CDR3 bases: TGTGCCAGCTCCTTACGGGGAGGGTATCAGCCCCAGCATTTT. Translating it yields CASSLRGGYQPQHF.

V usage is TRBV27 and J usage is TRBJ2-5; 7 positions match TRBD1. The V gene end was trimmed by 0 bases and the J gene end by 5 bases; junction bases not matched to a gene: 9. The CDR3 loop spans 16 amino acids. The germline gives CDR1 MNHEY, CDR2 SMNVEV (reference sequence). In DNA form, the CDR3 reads TGTGCCAGCAGTTTATCAAGGCAGGGGGAACGTGAGACCCAGTACTTC. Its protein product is CASSLSRQGERETQYF.

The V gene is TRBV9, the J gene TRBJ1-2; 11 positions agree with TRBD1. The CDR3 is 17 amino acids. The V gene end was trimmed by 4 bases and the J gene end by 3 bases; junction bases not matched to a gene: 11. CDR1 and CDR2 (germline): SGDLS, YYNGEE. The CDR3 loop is CASSTFGTGGIDYGYTF. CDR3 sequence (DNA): TGTGCCAGCAGCACTTTTGGGACAGGGGGTATAGACTATGGCTACACCTTC.